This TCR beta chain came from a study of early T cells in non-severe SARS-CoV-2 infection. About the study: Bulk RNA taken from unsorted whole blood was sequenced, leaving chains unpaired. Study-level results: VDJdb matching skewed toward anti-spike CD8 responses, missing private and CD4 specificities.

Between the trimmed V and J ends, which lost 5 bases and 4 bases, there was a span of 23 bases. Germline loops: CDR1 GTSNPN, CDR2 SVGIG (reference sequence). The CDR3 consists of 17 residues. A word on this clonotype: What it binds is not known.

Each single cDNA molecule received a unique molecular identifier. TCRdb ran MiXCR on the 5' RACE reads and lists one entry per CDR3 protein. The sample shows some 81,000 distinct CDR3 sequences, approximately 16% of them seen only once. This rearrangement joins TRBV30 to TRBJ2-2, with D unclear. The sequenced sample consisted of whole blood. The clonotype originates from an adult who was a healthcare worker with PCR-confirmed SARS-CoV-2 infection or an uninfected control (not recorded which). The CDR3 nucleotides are TGTGCCTGGTGTGGGAACTTCTTTCGTTCGGGCACCGGGGAGCTGTTTTTT. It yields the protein CAWCGNFFRSGTGELFF.